This TCR beta chain was obtained from a study of T-cell reconstitution after alpha-beta-depleted transplantation in children. Preparing the TCRbeta library involved the use of unique molecular identifiers. TCRdb analysed the PCR reads with MiXCR anew, one entry per CDR3 protein. The data hold 350,000 to 400,000 distinct CDR3 sequences, with about 20% observed a single time. The CDR3 length is 15 residues. Germline V lookup: CDR1 MNHEY, CDR2 SMNVEV (reference sequence). Trimming cost V 6 bases and J 7 bases; bases outside gene matches: 12. The rearrangement uses TRBV27 and TRBJ1-2, with TRBD1 identical over 9 bases. The source material was PBMCs from the stem cell graft donor, sampled from the stem cell graft. This clonotype was sampled from a human donor who donated a stem cell graft to a child with acute myeloid leukemia. The chain's CDR3 is CASRPRGTGGSGYTF. Here the CDR3 DNA reads TGTGCCAGCAGGCCACGGGGCACAGGGGGCTCTGGCTACACCTTC.